Described below is a single T cell receptor (beta chain) sequence and its context. This entry is derived from a study of blood T cell repertoires in COVID-19. As for the study in general: Italy, Spain and the United States were the sources of the convalescent and acute COVID-19 samples.

V shed 2 bases and J shed 9 bases, with 11 bases lying between them. The CDR3 is 13 amino acids. Germline V gene lookup returns CDR1 MNHEY and CDR2 SVGAGI. Clones were read by immunoSEQ multiplex PCR, and TCRdb kept only the in-frame ones, dropping some. Found here are a few hundred thousand clones, 85% of them singletons; the top ten hold roughly 3.6%. The sequence was collected from a young woman with acute or convalescent COVID-19. The chain is built from TRBV6-5 and TRBJ2-1; D unclear. Sequenced input: peripheral blood. CDR3: CASSYLFIGEQFF. DNA of the CDR3: TGTGCCAGCAGTTACCTATTTATCGGTGAGCAGTTCTTC.